This T cell receptor (beta chain) appears in the sequencing data of a study of vaccination effects on CD4 cells after COVID-19. Study-wide background: Following the second dose by a median of 72 days, the post-vaccine samples were obtained. Broader study findings: Substantial clonal contraction characterized both infection- and vaccine-induced clones late after vaccination.

Remarks on this clone: Its antigen is still unknown.

Ahead of sequencing, the ViraFEST assay grew antigen-specific CD4+ T cells using viral peptide pools. Having been cultured for around nine days, the cells underwent CD4+ T cell isolation. Of the BNT162b2 and mRNA-1273 vaccines, participants received two doses of one or the other. V gave up 1 base and J gave up 1 base, with 10 bases separating them. Per the germline V gene, CDR1 is LGHDT and CDR2 is YNNKEL (reference sequence). The CDR3 extends over 15 amino acids. The data were produced by immunoSEQ multiplex PCR, yet TCRdb's version contains in-frame clones alone and is incomplete. Among fewer than 25,000 clones listed, approximately 72% were seen once.

The sample in question was CD4+ T cells from PBMCs cultured with HCoV-NL63 spike peptides, obtained after COVID-19 vaccination. V gene TRBV3-1 (or the pseudogene TRBV3-2) combines with J gene TRBJ1-1, with D unclear. The sequence was obtained from a human donor who received a COVID-19 vaccine. As DNA, the CDR3 is TGTGCCAGCAGCCAAGCGACACCGCCGAACACTGAAGCTTTCTTT. Amino acid sequence: CASSQATPPNTEAFF.